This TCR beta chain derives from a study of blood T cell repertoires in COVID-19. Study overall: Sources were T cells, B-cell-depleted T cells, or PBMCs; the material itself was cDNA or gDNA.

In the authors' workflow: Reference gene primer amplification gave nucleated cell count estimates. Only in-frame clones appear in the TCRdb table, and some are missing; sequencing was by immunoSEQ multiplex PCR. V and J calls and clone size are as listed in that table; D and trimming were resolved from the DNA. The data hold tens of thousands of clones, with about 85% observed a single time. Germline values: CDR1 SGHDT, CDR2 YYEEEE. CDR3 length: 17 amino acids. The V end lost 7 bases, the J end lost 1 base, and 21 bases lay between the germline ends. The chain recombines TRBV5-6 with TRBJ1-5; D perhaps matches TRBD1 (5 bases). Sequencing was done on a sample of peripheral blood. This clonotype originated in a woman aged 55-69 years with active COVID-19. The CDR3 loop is CASRAEDGSGSNQPQHF. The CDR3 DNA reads TGTGCCAGCCGGGCCGAAGACGGATCAGGGAGCAATCAGCCCCAGCATTTT.